This entry lists 5 T cell receptor beta chains sequenced from one sample in a study of monozygotic twins with cystic fibrosis. Clones were sequenced by immunoSEQ multiplex PCR, and TCRdb holds only the in-frame ones, with some missing. The data hold tens of thousands of clones, with approximately 97% observed a single time. The sequenced material came from blood. These receptors originate from a girl under 18 with cystic fibrosis.

The chain is built from TRBV29-1 and TRBJ1-2; D not certain. Deletions cut 7 bases from V and 0 bases from J, with 6 bases between. The CDR3 has 11 amino acids. From germline, CDR1 is SQVTM and CDR2 ANQGSEA. CDR3 sequence: CSANTNYGYTF. CDR3 nucleotides: TGCAGCGCCAATACTAACTATGGCTACACCTTC.

This chain connects TRBV27 to TRBJ2-1, with 11 bases fitting TRBD2. This CDR3 contains 17 residues. Germline V gene data show CDR1 as MNHEY and CDR2 as SMNVEV (reference sequence). With 6 bases clipped from V and 2 bases from J, the junction kept 9 bases outside the gene matches. CDR3 in amino acids: CASSLLGSGRAYNEQFF. Here the CDR3 DNA reads TGTGCCAGCAGCTTGTTGGGTAGCGGGAGGGCCTACAATGAGCAGTTCTTC.

The chain uses TRBV5-1 and TRBJ2-1, with 8 positions matching TRBD1. With 5 bases clipped from V and 8 bases from J, the junction kept 12 bases outside the gene matches. From germline, CDR1 is SGHRS and CDR2 YFSETQ. The CDR3 runs to 15 residues. The CDR3 DNA sequence: TGCGCCAGCAGGTTTCGGACAGGGATTGAGGATGAGCAGTTCTTC. It translates to CASRFRTGIEDEQFF.

V usage is TRBV19 and J usage is TRBJ2-5, with D maybe TRBD2 (6 bases). From germline, CDR1 is LNHDA and CDR2 SQIVND (reference sequence). Trimming removed 5 bases from V and 4 bases from J, with 14 bases in between. The CDR3 length is 14 residues. The DNA for the CDR3 is TGTGCCAGTAGTCCCGGGACTTCGGGAGAGACCCAGTACTTC. Its protein product is CASSPGTSGETQYF.

The genes are TRBV19 and TRBJ2-7; D may be TRBD1 or TRBD2 (5 bases each). V dropped 3 bases and J dropped 5 bases, with 14 bases sitting between them. The germline V gene has CDR1 LNHDA and CDR2 SQIVND (reference sequence). This CDR3 spans 14 amino acids. CDR3 amino acids: CASSIRDPSDEQYF. DNA of the CDR3: TGTGCCAGTAGTATCCGGGACCCTAGTGACGAGCAGTACTTC.